There are many counts of the clone carrying this TCR beta chain. Its antigen is undetermined. Per germline, CDR1 KGHDR and CDR2 SFDVKD. The CDR3 is 14 amino acids. V was shortened by 10 bases and J by 3 bases, with 14 bases between the two germline ends. As the method for making TCR beta libraries, quantitative 5'-RACE with molecular barcodes was used. One entry per CDR3 protein results from TCRdb running MiXCR on the 5' RACE reads. The sample consists of about 360,000 distinct CDR3 sequences, 20% to 25% of them appearing once. This record comes from a study of CD8 T cells in ankylosing spondylitis. The study, taken as a whole, reports: Eight highly homologous variants formed a TCR beta motif that appeared characteristic of ankylosing spondylitis blood. Earlier reports found some motif variants in synovial fluid and blood in reactive arthritis.

The TCR comes from a male donor with ankylosing spondylitis or in good health (not recorded which). The V call is TRBV24-1, the J call TRBJ2-2; tentatively, D is TRBD1 (6 bases). Sequencing input: blood, either unsorted or a sorted T cell fraction (not recorded which). The CDR3 region is CATSGQTDTGELFF. CDR3 nucleotide sequence: TGTGCCACTTCAGGACAGACGGACACCGGGGAGCTGTTTTTT.